This is a list of T cell receptor beta chains from one sample in a study of CD8 T cells in ankylosing spondylitis. TCRdb reprocessed the 5' RACE reads via MiXCR and lists one record per CDR3 protein. The top ten clones hold about 0.49% of a sample with 700,000 to 850,000 distinct CDR3 sequences, roughly 12% of them seen once. Sequencing was done on a sample of blood, either unsorted or a sorted T cell fraction (not recorded which). The receptors come from a male donor with ankylosing spondylitis. Each CDR3 is given with its conserved first and last residue. The order of the fields is J gene, clone size, D gene, V gene, CDR3 DNA, CDR3 protein. D genes are given only for firm matches. Rows may omit the clone size; those that give it use once, few, many or a size class.

j_gene: TRBJ2-1
abundance: NA
d_gene: TRBD2
v_gene: TRBV7-3
CDR3nt: TGTGCCAGCAGCCAAACCCCGGGGGGGCCTAATGAGCAGTTCTTC
CDR3aa: CASSQTPGGPNEQFF

j_gene: TRBJ1-2
abundance: many
d_gene: NA
v_gene: TRBV7-2
CDR3nt: TGTGCCAGCAGCTTAGGCGGGGGAAACTATGGCTACACCTTC
CDR3aa: CASSLGGGNYGYTF

j_gene: TRBJ2-1
abundance: few
d_gene: NA
v_gene: TRBV24-1
CDR3nt: TGTGCCACCAGTGATCCCCGGAGGGCTTACAATGAGCAGTTCTTC
CDR3aa: CATSDPRRAYNEQFF

j_gene: TRBJ2-5
abundance: many
d_gene: NA
v_gene: TRBV20-1
CDR3nt: TGCAGTGGGAGAATTCATGTGTACCAAGAGACCCAGTACTTC
CDR3aa: CSGRIHVYQETQYF

j_gene: TRBJ2-7
abundance: few
d_gene: TRBD2
v_gene: TRBV5-1
CDR3nt: TGCGCCAGCAGCTTCAGGACTAGCGGGGGACCTAGCTCCTACGAGCAGTACTTC
CDR3aa: CASSFRTSGGPSSYEQYF

j_gene: TRBJ2-7
abundance: few
d_gene: NA
v_gene: TRBV6-6
CDR3nt: TGTGCCAGCTCACTTGGGATTCGGGAGCAGTACTTC
CDR3aa: CASSLGIREQYF

j_gene: TRBJ2-7
abundance: few
d_gene: NA
v_gene: TRBV6-1
CDR3nt: TGTGCCAGCACCCACCGGACGGATACCTACGAGCAGTACTTC
CDR3aa: CASTHRTDTYEQYF

j_gene: TRBJ1-6
abundance: NA
d_gene: NA
v_gene: TRBV28
CDR3nt: TGTGCCAGCAGTTTTAATACCGGGACTTATAATTCACCCCTCCACTTT
CDR3aa: CASSFNTGTYNSPLHF

j_gene: TRBJ1-1
abundance: few
d_gene: NA
v_gene: TRBV4-2
CDR3nt: TGTGCCAGCAGCCAAACGAGTGGGGGAAGTGCTGAAGCTTTCTTT
CDR3aa: CASSQTSGGSAEAFF

j_gene: TRBJ2-2
abundance: many
d_gene: TRBD1
v_gene: TRBV29-1
CDR3nt: TGCAGCGTTGATTGGACAGGGGTTCATGGGGAGCTGTTTTTT
CDR3aa: CSVDWTGVHGELFF

j_gene: TRBJ2-7
abundance: few
d_gene: TRBD1
v_gene: TRBV20-1
CDR3nt: TGCAGTGGAATCGGTGGGACAGGGGTCTACGAGCAGTACTTC
CDR3aa: CSGIGGTGVYEQYF

j_gene: TRBJ2-3
abundance: NA
d_gene: NA
v_gene: TRBV20-1
CDR3nt: TGCAGTGCTAGAGATCCCCAGGGCACAGATACGCAGTATTTT
CDR3aa: CSARDPQGTDTQYF

j_gene: TRBJ2-3
abundance: many
d_gene: NA
v_gene: TRBV15
CDR3nt: TGTGCCACCAGCAGAGGGGGGTCGGTGGACACAGATACGCAGTATTTT
CDR3aa: CATSRGGSVDTDTQYF

j_gene: TRBJ2-5
abundance: many
d_gene: NA
v_gene: TRBV29-1
CDR3nt: TGCAGCGTTGGCGAGAACGAGGTGGAAGAGACCCAGTACTTC
CDR3aa: CSVGENEVEETQYF

j_gene: TRBJ2-1
abundance: NA
d_gene: TRBD2
v_gene: TRBV6-5
CDR3nt: TGTGCCAGCAGTACTCAAATAGCGGGGGGAAACTGCAATGAGCAGTTCTTC
CDR3aa: CASSTQIAGGNCNEQFF

j_gene: TRBJ1-2
abundance: few
d_gene: TRBD1
v_gene: TRBV9
CDR3nt: TGTGCCAGCAGCGTAGGAGACAGGGGAGTTGCCCAACACCTGAACACCTTC
CDR3aa: CASSVGDRGVAQHLNTF

j_gene: TRBJ2-1
abundance: NA
d_gene: NA
v_gene: TRBV6-2/TRBV6-3
CDR3nt: TGTGCCAGCAGTTACTGGGCGAAACAGTTCTTC
CDR3aa: CASSYWAKQFF

j_gene: TRBJ2-5
abundance: many
d_gene: TRBD1
v_gene: TRBV20-1
CDR3nt: TGCAGTGCTTCCGGGACAGGGCGCGAGACCCAGTACTTC
CDR3aa: CSASGTGRETQYF

j_gene: TRBJ2-1
abundance: NA
d_gene: NA
v_gene: TRBV6-5
CDR3nt: TGTGCCAGCAGTACTGCGAGGCGACCGTCCTACAATGAGCAGTTCTTC
CDR3aa: CASSTARRPSYNEQFF

j_gene: TRBJ2-4
abundance: NA
d_gene: NA
v_gene: TRBV5-4
CDR3nt: TGTGCCAGCGGACTTGCCGGGAAGGACATTCAGTACTTC
CDR3aa: CASGLAGKDIQYF

j_gene: TRBJ1-5
abundance: NA
d_gene: NA
v_gene: TRBV12-3/TRBV12-4
CDR3nt: TGTGCCAGCAGTTTAGGGGACCTTCAGCCCCAGCATTTT
CDR3aa: CASSLGDLQPQHF

j_gene: TRBJ1-1
abundance: NA
d_gene: NA
v_gene: TRBV6-1
CDR3nt: TGTGCCAGCAGAGTCACCTGGGGGACTGAAGCTTTCTTT
CDR3aa: CASRVTWGTEAFF

j_gene: TRBJ1-5
abundance: few
d_gene: TRBD1
v_gene: TRBV19
CDR3nt: TGTGCCAGTAGTGTGGACAGGGAGGGCAATCAGCCCCAGCATTTT
CDR3aa: CASSVDREGNQPQHF

j_gene: TRBJ2-1
abundance: few
d_gene: NA
v_gene: TRBV7-2
CDR3nt: TGTGCCAGCAGCTTAATAAGGAGGGGTGAGCAGTTCTTC
CDR3aa: CASSLIRRGEQFF

j_gene: TRBJ2-5
abundance: few
d_gene: NA
v_gene: TRBV20-1
CDR3nt: TGCAGTGCTAGTTCCCTCCCTGGGGCCCAGTACTTC
CDR3aa: CSASSLPGAQYF

j_gene: TRBJ1-1
abundance: few
d_gene: TRBD1
v_gene: TRBV7-6
CDR3nt: TGTGCCAGCAGCTTAGGGGTGGGGACAGTGAACACTGAAGCTTTCTTT
CDR3aa: CASSLGVGTVNTEAFF

j_gene: TRBJ2-1
abundance: many
d_gene: TRBD2
v_gene: TRBV20-1
CDR3nt: TGCAGTGCTCTACTCGGGGGGGGCGGGTACTACAATGAGCAGTTCTTC
CDR3aa: CSALLGGGGYYNEQFF

j_gene: TRBJ2-3
abundance: few
d_gene: TRBD2
v_gene: TRBV20-1
CDR3nt: TGCAGTGCTAGAAGGACTAGCGGCACAGATACGCAGTATTTT
CDR3aa: CSARRTSGTDTQYF

j_gene: TRBJ2-1
abundance: few
d_gene: TRBD2
v_gene: TRBV7-9
CDR3nt: TGTGCCAGCAGCCGGGACTATTCCAATGAGCAGTTCTTC
CDR3aa: CASSRDYSNEQFF

j_gene: TRBJ1-1
abundance: NA
d_gene: TRBD1
v_gene: TRBV18
CDR3nt: TGTGCCAGCTCAAGGACAGGGGATGGGAACACTGAAGCTTTCTTT
CDR3aa: CASSRTGDGNTEAFF

j_gene: TRBJ2-6
abundance: NA
d_gene: NA
v_gene: TRBV3-1
CDR3nt: TGTGCCAGCAGCCGAGATGCTACTGGGGCCAACGTCCTGACTTTC
CDR3aa: CASSRDATGANVLTF

j_gene: TRBJ2-1
abundance: NA
d_gene: NA
v_gene: TRBV6-6
CDR3nt: TGTGCCAGCAGCCCCAAGTATGAGCAGTTCTTC
CDR3aa: CASSPKYEQFF

j_gene: TRBJ1-4
abundance: few
d_gene: TRBD1
v_gene: TRBV28
CDR3nt: TGTGCCAGCAGTTCTCCCAGGGGACAGCTACCAGAAAAACTGTTTTTT
CDR3aa: CASSSPRGQLPEKLFF

j_gene: TRBJ2-3
abundance: many
d_gene: NA
v_gene: TRBV20-1
CDR3nt: TGCAGTGCCCCACCCAGGCGACGTGGCACAGATACGCAGTATTTT
CDR3aa: CSAPPRRRGTDTQYF

j_gene: TRBJ2-2
abundance: NA
d_gene: NA
v_gene: TRBV5-1
CDR3nt: TGCGCCAGCTCCCCTGAGTACACCGGGGAGCTGTTTTTT
CDR3aa: CASSPEYTGELFF

j_gene: TRBJ1-1
abundance: NA
d_gene: TRBD1
v_gene: TRBV10-3
CDR3nt: TGTGCCATCGGGGACAGGGGGACTGAAGCTTTCTTT
CDR3aa: CAIGDRGTEAFF

j_gene: TRBJ1-1
abundance: few
d_gene: NA
v_gene: TRBV20-1
CDR3nt: TGCAGTGCTAGTGATGCGGGTTGGACTGAAGCTTTCTTT
CDR3aa: CSASDAGWTEAFF

j_gene: TRBJ1-1
abundance: NA
d_gene: NA
v_gene: TRBV28
CDR3nt: TGTGCCAGCAGTTTACGGGGGGTTGAAGCTTTCTTT
CDR3aa: CASSLRGVEAFF

j_gene: TRBJ2-7
abundance: many
d_gene: NA
v_gene: TRBV7-9
CDR3nt: TGTGCCAGCAGCCCCCCCAGCGACGAGCAGTACTTC
CDR3aa: CASSPPSDEQYF

j_gene: TRBJ2-5
abundance: many
d_gene: TRBD2
v_gene: TRBV20-1
CDR3nt: TGCAGTGCAAAGGTAGCGGGTTACCAAGAGACCCAGTACTTC
CDR3aa: CSAKVAGYQETQYF

j_gene: TRBJ2-3
abundance: few
d_gene: NA
v_gene: TRBV6-1
CDR3nt: TGTGCCAGCAGTGAACCCAGGCGCACAGATACGCAGTATTTT
CDR3aa: CASSEPRRTDTQYF

j_gene: TRBJ2-3
abundance: many
d_gene: NA
v_gene: TRBV7-9
CDR3nt: TGTGCCAGCAGCCCCGGACAGAGCACAGATACGCAGTATTTT
CDR3aa: CASSPGQSTDTQYF

j_gene: TRBJ2-7
abundance: many
d_gene: TRBD2
v_gene: TRBV10-3
CDR3nt: TGTGCCATCAGTCTTCAGCGGGACGCCAACGAGCAGTACTTC
CDR3aa: CAISLQRDANEQYF

j_gene: TRBJ1-1
abundance: few
d_gene: NA
v_gene: TRBV7-6
CDR3nt: TGTGCCAGCAGCATACGATCGAGAACAGGTCTGGGCACTGAAGCTTTCTTT
CDR3aa: CASSIRSRTGLGTEAFF

j_gene: TRBJ1-4
abundance: many
d_gene: NA
v_gene: TRBV4-2
CDR3nt: TGTGCCAGCAGCCCACAGGTTGCAACTAATGAAAAACTGTTTTTT
CDR3aa: CASSPQVATNEKLFF

j_gene: TRBJ2-7
abundance: NA
d_gene: TRBD1
v_gene: TRBV7-2
CDR3nt: TGTGCCAGCAGCTCACGCCCAGGGGGCGAGCAGTACTTC
CDR3aa: CASSSRPGGEQYF

j_gene: TRBJ1-3
abundance: few
d_gene: NA
v_gene: TRBV7-2
CDR3nt: TGTGCCAGCAGACCTGGGAGCCATCCTGGAAACACCATATATTTT
CDR3aa: CASRPGSHPGNTIYF

j_gene: TRBJ1-5
abundance: NA
d_gene: TRBD1
v_gene: TRBV20-1
CDR3nt: TGCAGTGCTGCGGACAGGGGCAATCAGCCCCAGCATTTT
CDR3aa: CSAADRGNQPQHF